Listed here are 9 T cell receptor beta chains from one sample, sequenced in a study of regulatory T cells in long-lasting Graves disease. Time point noted: newly diagnosed GD, antithyroid drugs for less than 3 months. From PBMCs, RNA was extracted and then used to make the TCR library. Both iRepertoire HTBI primers and Arm-PCR of CDR3 regions were used to build the TCR beta libraries. TCRdb used MiXCR to reprocess the multiplex PCR reads, holding one entry per CDR3 protein. Of under 500,000 distinct CDR3 sequences listed, less than 20% were seen once; the top ten hold approximately 12%. This sample was shared with a second study, whose subject was T cells in Graves' hyperthyroidism and ophthalmopathy.

The sample in question was peripheral blood mononuclear cells (PBMCs), obtained at new diagnosis, from a patient treated with antithyroid drugs. The receptors stem from a woman aged 25 to 39 with Graves disease.

This clonotype was recorded only once. V is TRBV20-1 and J is TRBJ2-2; 8 positions agree with TRBD1. J was trimmed by 1 base and V by 2 bases; bases with no gene match: 3. The CDR3 loop spans 15 amino acids. CDR1 and CDR2 from the germline V gene are DFQATT and SNEGSKA (reference sequence). The CDR3 loop is CSARQGARNTGELFF. CDR3 sequence (DNA): TGCAGTGCTAGACAGGGGGCAAGGAACACCGGGGAGCTGTTTTTT.

The sample holds many counts of this clonotype. The CDR3: CASSDRDVKVDEKLFF. For the CDR3, the DNA is TGTGCCAGCAGCGACCGGGATGTGAAAGTCGATGAAAAACTGTTTTTT. V usage is TRBV6-1 and J usage is TRBJ1-4, with D hard to call. The V end was cut by 6 bases, the J end by 6 bases, with 20 bases between. The CDR3 has 16 residues. Looked up from germline, CDR1 is MNHNS and CDR2 is SASEGT.

This clonotype was seen repeatedly, ten times or more. V gene TRBV6-1 combines with J gene TRBJ1-1; D is possibly TRBD1 (5 bases). Per germline, CDR1 MNHNS and CDR2 SASEGT. Between the trimmed V and J ends, which lost 6 bases and 4 bases, there was a span of 12 bases. The CDR3 has 13 amino acids. CDR3 sequence: CASSWGVSTEAFF. DNA for the CDR3: TGTGCCAGCAGCTGGGGGGTTTCCACTGAAGCTTTCTTT.

This clonotype was observed many times. This sequence joins TRBV14 and TRBJ2-1, with a possible D match to TRBD1 (5 bases). The V end was cut by 4 bases, the J end by 0 bases, with 16 bases between. This CDR3 has 17 residues. Germline CDR1 is SGHDN and CDR2 is FVKESK. The CDR3 coding sequence is TGTGCCAGCAGCCCCTCCGAAGGGGTACCCTCCTACAATGAGCAGTTCTTC. It yields the protein CASSPSEGVPSYNEQFF.

For this clonotype: A much larger clone lies a single base off, so this may be a read error. The chain joins TRBV6-2 or TRBV6-3 to TRBJ2-5; D call uncertain. Trimming took off 6 bases at V and 11 bases at J, with 19 bases between the two ends. The CDR3 sequence is 13 residues long. CDR1 is MNHEY, CDR2 SVGEGT, per germline. CDR3 coding DNA: TGTGCCAGCAGCTTAGATCGTCAATATGAGCAGTACTTC. As protein: CASSLDRQYEQYF.

This clonotype was recorded at least ten times. The gene calls are TRBV27 and TRBJ2-3; D gene ambiguous. In germline, CDR1 is MNHEY, CDR2 SMNVEV (reference sequence). The CDR3 is 13 residues long. V lost 1 base to trimming and J lost 6 bases, with 8 bases between them. CDR3 region: CASSLWDLDTQYF. The CDR3 DNA reads as TGTGCCAGCAGTTTATGGGATCTCGATACGCAGTATTTT.

About this clonotype: A read error may explain this, as a much larger clone is one base away. The final CDR3 position lacks the conserved phenylalanine or tryptophan, pointing to a likely read error. This rearrangement joins TRBV18 to TRBJ1-1; D not certain. V was shortened by 8 bases and J by 7 bases, with 14 bases between the two germline ends. The CDR3 contains 12 residues. Germline values: CDR1 KGHSH, CDR2 LQKENI. In nucleotides, the CDR3 is TGTGCCAGCACAACTCAGGCGGGTGAAGCTTTCTCT. As protein: CASTTQAGEAFS.

This clonotype was counted many times. The V gene is TRBV11-2, the J gene TRBJ1-1; D perhaps matches TRBD1 (6 bases). CDR3 length equals 16 residues. Trimming left V 5 bases short and J 4 bases short, with 20 bases between. The germline CDR1 and CDR2 sequences are SGHAT and FQNNGV. This chain's CDR3 is CASSPTRPLRGTEAFF. The CDR3 DNA follows: TGTGCCAGCAGCCCAACCCGACCCCTCAGGGGCACTGAAGCTTTCTTT.

This clonotype showed up many times. This chain joins TRBV12-3 or TRBV12-4 and TRBJ2-3; 8 nucleotides match TRBD1. V shed 5 bases, J shed 5 bases, and the junction held 15 bases outside the gene matches. The CDR3 has 17 residues. The CDR3 nucleotides are TGTGCCAGCAGTCGGTCCGAGGACAGGGTATATGGAGATACGCAGTATTTT. This codes for CASSRSEDRVYGDTQYF.